Sequencing of this T cell receptor beta chain was carried out in a study of control samples from healthy donors and cancer patients. V was trimmed by 4 bases and J by 7 bases, leaving 25 bases between them. CDR1 SEHNR and CDR2 FQNEAQ come from the germline V gene (reference sequence). The length of the CDR3 is 17 residues. The protocol was immunoSEQ multiplex PCR, while the TCRdb copy is restricted to in-frame clones and leaves out a portion. The sample lists 100,000 to 150,000 clones; under 90% were seen once. Sample: PBMCs. This sequence was found in a man aged 50 to 60 with head and neck cancer. V gene TRBV7-9 combines with J gene TRBJ1-1; possibly TRBD1 for D (5 bases). The CDR3 DNA follows: TGTGCCAGCAGCTCTCAGAGGGCAGGGTTAGGGTTCGGTGAAGCTTTCTTT. This codes for CASSSQRAGLGFGEAFF.